Following are 20 T cell receptor beta chains from one sample sequenced in a study of shared clonotypes between healthy human individuals. The naive CD8 population came from CD45RO-negative cells selected for CCR7, without terminally differentiated effector memory CD45RA+ cells. Profiling relied on immunoSEQ multiplex PCR, and the TCRdb table lists in-frame clones only, not all of them. The table lists around 650,000 clones, roughly 96% of them singletons. Specimen: naive CD8+ T cells sorted from blood. The receptor set was obtained from a woman in her 30s in good health.

This clone was seen a few times. The rearrangement joins TRBV30 to TRBJ1-1, with D possibly being TRBD1 (5 bases). Germline CDR1 and CDR2: GTSNPN and SVGIG (reference sequence). Trimming took off 0 bases at V and 10 bases at J, with 12 bases between the two ends. The CDR3 is 12 residues long. In DNA, the CDR3 is TGTGCCTGGAGTGTATGGGGGAGCGGAGCTTTCTTT. Translating it yields CAWSVWGSGAFF.

In regard to this clone: The same CDR3 can be traced to other DNA sequences in this sample. The rearrangement uses TRBV27 and TRBJ2-2, with unresolved D. Germline values: CDR1 MNHEY, CDR2 SMNVEV (reference sequence). With 3 bases removed from V and 0 bases from J, the gap between germline ends came to 5 bases. The CDR3 is made up of 14 amino acids. The CDR3 nucleotides are TGTGCCAGCAGTTTCGGAACGAACACCGGGGAGCTGTTTTTT. As protein: CASSFGTNTGELFF.

The gene calls are TRBV11-2 and TRBJ1-1; 9 bases are shared with TRBD1. The CDR3 loop spans 15 amino acids. The junction had 13 bases not matched to a gene; V was cut back by 3 bases and J by 11 bases. Germline-derived CDR1 and CDR2 are SGHAT and FQNNGV. The CDR3 is CASSFPGTGRVGAFF. The CDR3 DNA reads as TGTGCCAGCAGCTTCCCAGGGACAGGGAGGGTTGGCGCTTTCTTT.

The chain uses TRBV2 and TRBJ1-3; 9 nucleotides line up with TRBD1. Germline CDR1 SNHLY, CDR2 FYNNEI. The CDR3 sequence is 17 residues long. The ends lost 5 bases at V and 2 bases at J; junction bases unmatched: 10. In nucleotides, the CDR3 is TGTGCCAGCAGTTTTATCACGGGGACAGGGACTGGAAACACCATATATTTT. Its protein is CASSFITGTGTGNTIYF.

The rearrangement joins TRBV2 to TRBJ1-1, with a possible D match to TRBD1 (6 bases). The CDR3 totals 16 residues. Trimming pared 0 bases from V and 1 base from J, leaving 12 bases between. Germline V lookup: CDR1 SNHLY, CDR2 FYNNEI. CDR3 coding DNA: TGTGCCAGCAGTGAAGCGGTACAGGGCGGGAACACTGAAGCTTTCTTT. It translates to CASSEAVQGGNTEAFF.

This clone was picked up one time. The CDR3 spells CASSSGTSGIYEQYF. Written as DNA, the CDR3 is TGTGCCAGCAGCTCCGGGACTAGCGGCATCTACGAGCAGTACTTC. The gene calls are TRBV6-5 and TRBJ2-7; TRBD2 aligns across 11 bases. Germline loops: CDR1 MNHEY, CDR2 SVGAGI. The length of the CDR3 is 15 residues. The trim removed 6 bases at V and 3 bases at J, leaving 7 bases unmatched.

J is TRBJ2-1 and V is TRBV7-2; D possibly corresponds to TRBD2 (6 bases). Trimming took 4 bases from V and 3 from J, leaving 10 bases between them. The length of the CDR3 is 14 residues. Germline V CDR1 and CDR2: SGHTA, FQGNSA. The CDR3 region is CASSSRLVYNEQFF. CDR3 DNA sequence: TGTGCCAGCAGCTCCCGACTAGTCTACAATGAGCAGTTCTTC.

J is TRBJ2-5 and V is TRBV27; TRBD2 matches at 11 bases. The CDR3 length is 16 residues. Germline-derived CDR1 and CDR2 are MNHEY and SMNVEV (reference sequence). V dropped 2 bases and J dropped 4; count of bases not matched to a gene: 6. CDR3 amino acids: CASSLTHLAGGETQYF. In nucleotides, the CDR3 is TGTGCCAGCAGTTTAACGCACCTAGCGGGAGGAGAGACCCAGTACTTC.

The chain employs TRBV29-1 and TRBJ2-1; D could derive from TRBD1 or TRBD2 (5 bases each). The length of the CDR3 is 15 residues. V lost 0 bases and J lost 3, with 12 bases in between. Germline CDR1 SQVTM, CDR2 ANQGSEA. CDR3 residues: CSVEDGGRLYNEQFF. DNA of the CDR3: TGCAGCGTTGAAGATGGGGGTAGGCTCTACAATGAGCAGTTCTTC.

V and J are TRBV7-8 and TRBJ2-1, with 13 bases fitting TRBD2. Germline V gene data show CDR1 as SGHVS and CDR2 as FQNEAQ. V was clipped by 4 bases and J by 6 bases; unmatched bases: 0. CDR3 length: 14 amino acids. CDR3 coding DNA: TGTGCCAGCAGCTGGACTAGCGGGAGCAATGAGCAGTTCTTC. Translated, it gives CASSWTSGSNEQFF. The variable domain in full, completed from reference TRBV7-8 and TRBJ2-1, reads GAGVSQSPRYKVAKRGQDVALRCDPISGHVSLFWYQQALGQGPEFLTYFQNEAQLDKSGLPSDRFFAERPEGSVSTLKIQRTQQEDSAVYLCASSWTSGSNEQFFGPGTRLTVL.

This clone was recorded once. The chain has TRBV27 and TRBJ2-7; TRBD2 aligns across 11 bases. The V gene end was trimmed by 5 bases and the J gene end by 2 bases; junction bases not matched to a gene: 5. Germline V gives CDR1 MNHEY, CDR2 SMNVEV (reference sequence). The CDR3 is 15 residues long. The CDR3 here is CASSPIAGGPYEQYF. The CDR3 nucleotides are TGTGCCAGCAGTCCTATAGCGGGAGGGCCCTACGAGCAGTACTTC.

V usage is TRBV6-1 and J usage is TRBJ2-3; D is ambiguous. The germline V gene encodes CDR1 MNHNS and CDR2 SASEGT. There are 11 residues in the CDR3. Trimming cost V 6 bases and J 3 bases, with 4 bases left between them. CDR3 coding DNA: TGTGCCAGCAGGGTAACAGATACGCAGTATTTT. Protein product: CASRVTDTQYF.

This chain joins TRBV27 and TRBJ1-4; 8 nucleotides agree with TRBD1. The CDR3 is 14 amino acids. V lost 3 bases to trimming and J lost 6 bases; unmatched junction nucleotides: 3. Germline lookup yields CDR1 MNHEY and CDR2 SMNVEV (reference sequence). CDR3: CASSLTGAHEKLFF. Written as DNA, the CDR3 is TGTGCCAGCAGTTTGACAGGGGCCCATGAAAAACTGTTTTTT.

This chain uses TRBV28 with TRBJ1-6, with TRBD1 matching 8 bases. This CDR3 is built from 15 residues. Looked up from germline, CDR1 is MDHEN and CDR2 is SYDVKM. V shed 5 bases and J 10 bases; nucleotides not matched to a gene: 10. The CDR3 here is CASSPPGTGRSPLHF. DNA of the CDR3: TGTGCCAGCAGTCCACCCGGGACAGGAAGATCACCCCTCCACTTT.

The V call is TRBV27, the J call TRBJ2-1; 8 positions match TRBD2. With V trimmed by 2 bases and J by 0 bases, 6 bases remained unmatched. CDR3 length: 17 amino acids. Germline values: CDR1 MNHEY, CDR2 SMNVEV (reference sequence). The CDR3 DNA follows: TGTGCCAGCAGTTTACACCCCAGCGGGAGCTCCTACAATGAGCAGTTCTTC. It encodes CASSLHPSGSSYNEQFF.

J is TRBJ2-7 and V is TRBV28, with no clear D. V dropped 2 bases and J dropped 5 bases, with 10 bases sitting between them. Germline lookup yields CDR1 MDHEN and CDR2 SYDVKM. The CDR3 contains 13 residues. The CDR3 spells CASSLIQPHEQYF. CDR3 nucleotides: TGTGCCAGCAGTTTAATACAGCCTCACGAGCAGTACTTC.

The rearrangement links TRBV28 to TRBJ1-2, with D unresolved. The CDR3 length is 13 residues. Trimming removed 1 base from V and 8 bases from J, with 11 bases in between. The germline CDR1 and CDR2 sequences are MDHEN and SYDVKM. The CDR3 sequence is CASSLYQDRGYTF. The CDR3 coding sequence is TGTGCCAGCAGTTTATACCAGGATCGGGGCTACACCTTC.

This chain joins TRBV10-1 and TRBJ2-7; 8 bases match TRBD1. The V gene's germline CDR1 is WNHNN and CDR2 SYGVQD (reference sequence). Trimming took 2 bases from V and 2 from J; bases not matched to a gene: 2. This CDR3 has 14 residues. The CDR3 nucleotides read TGCGCCAGCAGTGAGGGACAGGGTCCCTACGAGCAGTACTTC. This encodes CASSEGQGPYEQYF.

Here the CDR3 reads CASSPGTSGGVTQYF. Here the CDR3 DNA reads TGTGCCAGCAGTCCCGGGACTAGCGGGGGGGTTACGCAGTATTTT. This chain uses TRBV27 with TRBJ2-3; 16 nucleotides agree with TRBD2. From germline, CDR1 is MNHEY and CDR2 SMNVEV (reference sequence). The CDR3 consists of 15 residues. Germline trimming cut 5 bases from V and 8 bases from J; bases unmatched to any gene: 4.

The chain recombines TRBV28 with TRBJ2-1, with 9 nucleotides matching TRBD2. After removal of 5 bases from V and 6 bases from J, the junction contained 11 bases not matched to a gene. This CDR3 region has 16 residues. In germline, CDR1 is MDHEN, CDR2 SYDVKM. In DNA, the CDR3 is TGTGCCAGCAGTACCCTTAGCGGGAGTCAGGGCAATGAGCAGTTCTTC. Translation gives CASSTLSGSQGNEQFF.